This T cell receptor (beta chain) was identified in a study of beta chain features in type 1 diabetes. Points from the study as a whole: All four CD4+ subsets of Type 1 diabetes patients contained TCRB CDR3s that were moderately but significantly shorter.

About this clone itself: Its antigen remains unknown.

Germline V CDR1 and CDR2: MDHEN, SYDVKM. The V and J ends lost 7 bases and 5 bases respectively, with 15 bases between them. There are 13 residues in the CDR3. Expressed TCRB transcripts were sequenced because the entire RNA isolate underwent reverse transcription. TCRdb's copy holds only in-frame clones and misses some; the assay was immunoSEQ multiplex PCR. The data show 550,000 to 850,000 clones, around an eighth seen once. Purities in excess of 95% were seen in all sorted populations. The sequenced sample was naive CD4+ T cells from blood. This clonotype originated in a man aged 18-30 years with type 1 diabetes. This chain uses TRBV28 with TRBJ2-7; a possible D gene is TRBD1 (5 bases). CDR3 in amino acids: CASTTLAGNEQYF. The CDR3 bases are TGTGCCAGCACCACCCTTGCAGGGAACGAGCAGTACTTC. Supplemented by reference TRBV28 and TRBJ2-7, the full variable domain reads DVKVTQSSRYLVKRTGEKVFLECVQDMDHENMFWYRQDPGLGLRLIYFSYDVKMKEKGDIPEGYSVSREKKERFSLILESASTNQTSMYLCASTTLAGNEQYFGPGTRLTVT.